This is a list of T cell receptor beta chains from one sample in a study of shared T cell receptors in the human thymus. TCRdb's copy holds only in-frame clones and misses some; the assay was immunoSEQ multiplex PCR. The sample has around 730,000 clones; 75% to 90% are singletons. This sample was shared with a second study, whose subject was human thymus T cells.

The sample consisted of thymocytes. The receptor set was obtained from a girl under three years old with a congenital heart defect. Both conserved end residues are part of each CDR3. The D gene is left open where the match is weak. Some rows mark clone size as missing; the rest say once, few, many or name a class of expanded clone.

D	J	size	length	V	CDR3	DNA
TRBD2	TRBJ2-7	NA	16	TRBV7-8	CASSFWGLAESDEQYF	TGTGCCAGCAGCTTTTGGGGCCTAGCGGAGAGCGACGAGCAGTACTTC
NA	TRBJ1-1	NA	18	TRBV9	CASSGTESPRPMNTEAFF	TGTGCCAGCAGCGGGACAGAGTCTCCCCGTCCAATGAACACTGAAGCTTTCTTT
TRBD1	TRBJ1-1	NA	16	TRBV27	CASSLKKDRERTEAFF	TGTGCCAGCAGTTTAAAGAAAGACAGGGAGCGCACTGAAGCTTTCTTT
NA	TRBJ2-3	NA	15	TRBV19	CASSMGRGPTDTQYF	TGTGCCAGTAGTATGGGCAGGGGACCCACAGATACGCAGTATTTT
NA	TRBJ2-3	NA	19	TRBV5-4	CASSKMGTYRDSNTDTQYF	TGTGCCAGCAGCAAGATGGGGACCTACAGGGATAGTAACACAGATACGCAGTATTTT
NA	TRBJ2-7	NA	16	TRBV11-2	CASSETAFPGVYEQYF	TGTGCCAGCAGCGAGACGGCCTTCCCGGGGGTATACGAGCAGTACTTC
TRBD1	TRBJ1-5	once	19	TRBV19	CASKMSGQGTIGYNQPQHF	TGTGCCAGCAAAATGTCGGGACAGGGGACGATCGGGTATAATCAGCCCCAGCATTTT
TRBD1	TRBJ1-3	NA	16	TRBV28	CASRGDSRFSGNTIYF	TGCGCCAGCAGGGGGGACAGCCGGTTCTCTGGAAACACCATATATTTT
TRBD1	TRBJ1-2	NA	14	TRBV6-6	CASRERTGGDGYTF	TGTGCCAGCAGGGAACGAACAGGGGGGGATGGCTACACCTTC
NA	TRBJ1-6	NA	15	TRBV9	CASRGGGQLNSPLHF	TGTGCCAGCAGGGGAGGGGGTCAATTGAATTCACCCCTCCACTTT
NA	TRBJ2-3	once	16	TRBV5-1	CASSFRENYPSDTQYF	TGCGCCAGCAGCTTCCGGGAAAACTACCCCTCGGATACGCAGTATTTT
NA	TRBJ2-3	NA	12	TRBV27	CASTSGTDTQYF	TGTGCCAGCACCTCAGGCACAGATACGCAGTATTTT
TRBD2	TRBJ2-3	NA	15	TRBV2	CARVELAGVTDTQYF	TGTGCCAGGGTTGAACTAGCGGGGGTAACAGATACGCAGTATTTT
NA	TRBJ2-7	few	14	TRBV7-2	CASSLGRQYYEQYF	TGTGCCAGCAGCTTAGGGAGACAGTACTACGAGCAGTACTTC
NA	TRBJ1-1	NA	15	TRBV4-1	CASSHPGEGNTEAFF	TGCGCCAGCAGCCACCCCGGGGAGGGGAACACTGAAGCTTTCTTT
NA	TRBJ1-4	NA	18	TRBV11-2	CASSLGSPHPPTGSPLFF	TGTGCCAGCAGCTTAGGGTCCCCCCACCCCCCAACAGGGTCGCCGCTGTTTTTT
TRBD2	TRBJ2-2	few	18	TRBV7-6	CASSSSHSGGANTGELFF	TGTGCCAGCAGCTCATCTCACAGCGGGGGAGCTAACACCGGGGAGCTGTTTTTT
TRBD1	TRBJ2-5	NA	18	TRBV7-2	CASSLSHPTGGFQETQYF	TGTGCCAGCAGCTTAAGCCACCCGACAGGGGGTTTTCAAGAGACCCAGTACTTC
NA	TRBJ2-7	NA	12	TRBV12-5	CASGQQGYEQYF	TGTGCTAGTGGGCAACAGGGCTACGAGCAGTACTTC
NA	TRBJ1-2	NA	15	TRBV6-1	CASSEALREDPVYTF	TGTGCCAGCAGTGAAGCGCTTCGGGAAGACCCTGTCTACACCTTC
NA	TRBJ1-3	NA	11	TRBV29-1	CSVRFGNTIYF	TGCAGCGTTCGGTTCGGAAACACCATATATTTT
TRBD1	TRBJ1-2	few	15	TRBV5-4	CASSSSDRVPGGYTF	TGTGCCAGCAGCTCTTCAGACAGGGTACCGGGCGGCTACACCTTC
NA	TRBJ2-3	NA	14	TRBV7-2	CASSLKRVTDTQYF	TGTGCCAGCAGCTTAAAAAGAGTGACAGATACGCAGTATTTT
NA	TRBJ2-3	NA	14	TRBV6-5	CASSYGAGTDTQYF	TGTGCCAGCAGTTACGGGGCGGGCACAGATACGCAGTATTTT
NA	TRBJ1-1	NA	14	TRBV6-1	CAIPGGVRNTEAFF	TGTGCCATCCCGGGGGGGGTTCGGAACACTGAAGCTTTCTTT
NA	TRBJ1-4	NA	15	TRBV4-2	CASSQEGRTNEKLFF	TGTGCCAGCAGCCAGGAGGGGCGAACTAATGAAAAACTGTTTTTT
NA	TRBJ2-5	NA	12	TRBV28	CASSYPGETQYF	TGTGCCAGCAGTTACCCCGGGGAGACCCAGTACTTC
TRBD2	TRBJ2-3	NA	17	TRBV11-2	CASSPAGRYTWTDTQYF	TGTGCCAGCAGCCCAGCCGGGAGGTATACCTGGACAGATACGCAGTATTTT
NA	TRBJ1-1	NA	14	TRBV5-5	CASSFHKLNTEAFF	TGTGCCAGCAGCTTCCACAAACTGAACACTGAAGCTTTCTTT
TRBD1	TRBJ2-7	NA	17	TRBV4-3	CASSQSDRVGDDYEQYF	TGCGCCAGCAGCCAATCTGACAGGGTAGGGGATGACTACGAGCAGTACTTC
NA	TRBJ1-6	NA	16	TRBV9	CASSVAPGQGNSPLHF	TGTGCCAGCAGCGTAGCCCCAGGGCAGGGAAATTCACCCCTCCACTTT
NA	TRBJ2-2	NA	13	TRBV7-2	CASSSRRVLELFF	TGTGCCAGCAGCTCGCGACGGGTTTTGGAGCTGTTTTTT
NA	TRBJ1-6	NA	15	TRBV27	CASRVTGSLGSPLHF	TGTGCCAGCAGAGTTACCGGGAGTTTAGGATCACCCCTCCACTTT
TRBD2	TRBJ2-1	NA	18	TRBV4-1	CAGSQGNLAGAFYNEQFF	TGCGCCGGCAGCCAGGGCAATCTAGCGGGGGCATTCTACAATGAGCAGTTCTTC
NA	TRBJ1-4	once	13	TRBV30	CAWSYRGGGKLFF	TGTGCCTGGAGTTATCGGGGGGGCGGAAAACTGTTTTTT
NA	TRBJ1-2	NA	15	TRBV19	CASREGEGRDYGYTF	TGTGCCAGTCGCGAGGGTGAGGGGAGGGACTATGGCTACACCTTC
TRBD2	TRBJ2-1	NA	15	TRBV2	CASTNPGGVYNEQFF	TGTGCCAGCACCAATCCCGGGGGGGTATACAATGAGCAGTTCTTC
NA	TRBJ1-2	NA	11	TRBV19	CASSRGYGYTF	TGTGCCAGTAGTCGGGGCTATGGCTACACCTTC
TRBD1	TRBJ2-5	NA	19	TRBV14	CASSQDPPADRALQETQYF	TGTGCCAGCAGCCAAGATCCACCCGCGGACAGGGCTCTCCAAGAGACCCAGTACTTC
TRBD2	TRBJ2-7	few	17	TRBV28	CASSKLAAEGITYEQYF	TGTGCCAGCAGCAAACTAGCGGCCGAAGGTATAACCTACGAGCAGTACTTC
TRBD1	TRBJ1-6	few	20	TRBV27	CASSFLDYRGNMSWNSPLHF	TGTGCCAGCAGTTTCCTCGATTACAGGGGGAACATGAGTTGGAATTCACCCCTCCACTTT
NA	TRBJ2-3	NA	16	TRBV14	CASSPLGGEGADTQYF	TGTGCCAGCAGCCCTCTAGGGGGGGAGGGGGCAGATACGCAGTATTTT
TRBD2	TRBJ2-5	NA	18	TRBV11-2	CASHKLAGGHVSWETQYF	TGTGCCAGCCACAAGCTAGCGGGGGGGCATGTTTCATGGGAGACCCAGTACTTC
NA	TRBJ1-1	few	16	TRBV4-3	CASSQDSTRRDTEAFF	TGCGCCAGCAGCCAAGATTCAACCCGACGGGACACTGAAGCTTTCTTT
NA	TRBJ2-3	NA	15	TRBV5-6	CASSFTGRSWDTQYF	TGTGCCAGCAGCTTCACAGGGAGATCCTGGGATACGCAGTATTTT
NA	TRBJ1-4	NA	16	TRBV15	CATSNRTAATNEKLFF	TGTGCCACCAGCAATCGGACAGCCGCAACTAATGAAAAACTGTTTTTT
NA	TRBJ1-2	NA	11	TRBV20-1	CSARPGDGYTF	TGCAGTGCTAGGCCGGGAGATGGCTACACCTTC
NA	TRBJ1-1	NA	22	TRBV6-1	CASSEAPRTSTATIPPNTEAFF	TGTGCCAGCAGTGAAGCACCCCGAACCTCGACAGCCACCATCCCGCCGAACACTGAAGCTTTCTTT
NA	TRBJ2-1	NA	18	TRBV9	CASSSRISSRSSYNEQFF	TGTGCCAGCAGCTCCCGAATCAGTTCAAGGAGCTCCTACAATGAGCAGTTCTTC